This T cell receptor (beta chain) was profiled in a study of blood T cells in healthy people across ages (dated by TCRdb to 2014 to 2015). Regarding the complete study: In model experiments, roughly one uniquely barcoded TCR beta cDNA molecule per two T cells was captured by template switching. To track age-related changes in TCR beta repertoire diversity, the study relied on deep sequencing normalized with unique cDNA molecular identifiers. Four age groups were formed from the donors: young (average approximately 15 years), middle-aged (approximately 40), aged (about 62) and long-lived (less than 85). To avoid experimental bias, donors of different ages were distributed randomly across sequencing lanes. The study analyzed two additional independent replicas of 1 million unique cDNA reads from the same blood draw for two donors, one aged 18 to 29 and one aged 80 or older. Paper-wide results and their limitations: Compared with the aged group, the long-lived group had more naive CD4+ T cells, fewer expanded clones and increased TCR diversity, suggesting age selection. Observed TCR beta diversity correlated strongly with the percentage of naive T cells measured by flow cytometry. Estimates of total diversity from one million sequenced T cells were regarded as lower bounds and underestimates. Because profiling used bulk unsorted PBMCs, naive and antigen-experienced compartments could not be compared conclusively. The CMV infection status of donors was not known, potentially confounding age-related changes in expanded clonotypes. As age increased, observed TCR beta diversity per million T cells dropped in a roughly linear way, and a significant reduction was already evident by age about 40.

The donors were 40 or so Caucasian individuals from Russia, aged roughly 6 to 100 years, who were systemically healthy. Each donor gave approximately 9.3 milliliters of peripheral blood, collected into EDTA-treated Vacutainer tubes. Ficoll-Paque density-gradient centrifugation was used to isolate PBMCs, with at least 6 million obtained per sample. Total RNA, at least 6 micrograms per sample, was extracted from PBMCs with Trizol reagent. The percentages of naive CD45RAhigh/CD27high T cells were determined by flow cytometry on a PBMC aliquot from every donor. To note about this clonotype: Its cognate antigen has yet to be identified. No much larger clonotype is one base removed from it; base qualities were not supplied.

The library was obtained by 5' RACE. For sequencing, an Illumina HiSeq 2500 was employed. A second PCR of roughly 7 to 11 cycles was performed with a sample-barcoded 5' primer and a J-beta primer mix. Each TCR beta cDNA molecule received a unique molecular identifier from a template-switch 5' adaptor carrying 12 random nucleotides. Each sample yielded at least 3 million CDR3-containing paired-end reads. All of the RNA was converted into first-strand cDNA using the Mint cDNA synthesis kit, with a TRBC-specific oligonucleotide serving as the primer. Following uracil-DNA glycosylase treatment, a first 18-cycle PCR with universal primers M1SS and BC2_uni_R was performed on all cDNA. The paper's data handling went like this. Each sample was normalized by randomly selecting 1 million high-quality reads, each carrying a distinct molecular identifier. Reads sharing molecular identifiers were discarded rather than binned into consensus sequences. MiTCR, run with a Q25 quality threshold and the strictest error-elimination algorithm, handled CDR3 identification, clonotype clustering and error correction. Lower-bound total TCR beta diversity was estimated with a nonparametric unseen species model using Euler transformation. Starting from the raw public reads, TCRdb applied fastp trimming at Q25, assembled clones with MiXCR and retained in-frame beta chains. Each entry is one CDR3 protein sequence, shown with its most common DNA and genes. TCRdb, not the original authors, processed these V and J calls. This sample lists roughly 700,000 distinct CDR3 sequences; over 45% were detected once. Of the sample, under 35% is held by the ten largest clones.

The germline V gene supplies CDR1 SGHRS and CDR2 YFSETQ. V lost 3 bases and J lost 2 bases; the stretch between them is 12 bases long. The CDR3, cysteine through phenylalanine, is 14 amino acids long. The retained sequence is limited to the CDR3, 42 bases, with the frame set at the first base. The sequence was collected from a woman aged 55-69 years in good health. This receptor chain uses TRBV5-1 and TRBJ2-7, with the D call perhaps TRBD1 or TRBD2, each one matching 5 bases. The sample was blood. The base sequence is TGCGCCAGCAGCTCCGGGACCGAAGCCTACGAGCAGTACTTC. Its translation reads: CASSSGTEAYEQYF.